This T cell receptor (beta chain) came from a study of blood T cell repertoires in COVID-19. V shed 5 bases, J shed 7 bases, and the junction held 9 bases outside the gene matches. The CDR3 extends over 15 amino acids. The germline V gene encodes CDR1 KGHDR and CDR2 SFDVKD. Measured with immunoSEQ multiplex PCR; TCRdb has only the in-frame clones, and not every one. Among about 260,000 clones listed, about 89% were seen once. The TCR was taken from a woman aged 40 to 50 who had recovered from COVID-19. Sequenced input: peripheral blood. This chain uses TRBV24-1 with TRBJ2-1, with 8 bases identical to TRBD2. The CDR3 nucleotides read TGTGCCACCAGTGGGGTCGGGGGGGCATTTAATGAGCAGTTCTTC. Protein: CATSGVGGAFNEQFF.